A single sample gave rise to the 32 T cell receptor beta chains below, sequenced in a study of T cell clones after liver transplantation. Method: immunoSEQ multiplex PCR; TCRdb's copy keeps in-frame clones and lacks some. The sample yields about 20,000 clones, approximately 84% seen once. The input for sequencing was CD8+ T cells from blood, taken 52 to 60 months after liver transplant. These receptors all come from a human patient who received a liver transplant. A share of the T cells may be of graft donor origin.

This chain connects TRBV7-8 to TRBJ2-7; D not resolved. CDR1 is SGHVS, CDR2 FQNEAQ, per germline. V shed 5 bases and J shed 4 bases, with 12 bases lying between them. CDR3 size: 13 residues. This chain's CDR3 is CASSLRVGYEQYF. The DNA of the CDR3 is TGTGCCAGCAGCCTTCGTGTAGGGTACGAGCAGTACTTC.

CDR3 loop: CASSQSGDDTLHF. CDR3 DNA: TGCGCCAGCAGCCAAAGTGGAGACGATACCCTCCACTTT. The chain employs TRBV4-1 and TRBJ1-6, with D unclear. The CDR3 runs 13 residues. The germline V and J ends were trimmed by 2 bases and 14 bases, with 13 bases remaining between them. The germline V gene encodes CDR1 MGHRA and CDR2 YSYEKL.

The chain uses TRBV6-1 and TRBJ1-5; D unresolved. This CDR3 contains 13 residues. CDR1 MNHNS and CDR2 SASEGT come from the germline V gene. V lost 3 bases, J lost 3 bases, and 6 bases lay in between. This chain's CDR3 is CASSDRANQPQHF. The CDR3 coding sequence is TGTGCCAGCAGTGATCGGGCCAATCAGCCCCAGCATTTT.

The chain couples TRBV11-2 to TRBJ2-1; 8 bases map to TRBD2. Germline V lookup: CDR1 SGHAT, CDR2 FQNNGV. The J segment lost 4 bases and the V segment lost 0 bases, leaving 11 bases of the junction unmatched. The CDR3 consists of 18 residues. The CDR3 is CASSLDGFAGGPYNEQFF. In DNA, the CDR3 is TGTGCCAGCAGCTTAGATGGTTTTGCGGGGGGCCCATACAATGAGCAGTTCTTC. Full variable domain (remainder filled in from reference TRBV11-2 and TRBJ2-1): EAGVAQSPRYKIIEKRQSVAFWCNPISGHATLYWYQQILGQGPKLLIQFQNNGVVDDSQLPKDRFSAERLKGVDSTLKIQPAKLEDSAVYLCASSLDGFAGGPYNEQFFGPGTRLTVL.

The gene calls are TRBV4-1 and TRBJ2-3, with D possibly TRBD2 on 6 matching bases. This CDR3 is 15 amino acids long. Germline CDR1 is MGHRA and CDR2 is YSYEKL. Trimming took 0 bases from V and 6 from J, leaving 13 bases between them. CDR3 nucleotides: TGCGCCAGCAGCCAAGACGGGGGTAGCGTCGATACGCAGTATTTT. Its translation is CASSQDGGSVDTQYF.

The chain couples TRBV6-1 to TRBJ2-5, with D possibly called TRBD1 or TRBD2 (5 bases each). V lost 5 bases and J lost 4, with 17 bases in between. Germline V lookup: CDR1 MNHNS, CDR2 SASEGT. This CDR3 contains 15 residues. The CDR3 nucleotides read TGTGCCAGCAGTCAGGGCGTGGGACGAGGAGAGACCCAGTACTTC. Translated: CASSQGVGRGETQYF.

Note on this clone: This sample also contains other DNA sequences that code for the same CDR3. The V call is TRBV27, the J call TRBJ2-7, with D possibly TRBD1 on 6 matching bases. V lost 5 bases and J lost 5, with 13 bases in between. Germline loops: CDR1 MNHEY, CDR2 SMNVEV (reference sequence). CDR3 size: 13 residues. The CDR3 coding sequence is TGTGCCAGCAGTCTCGGGACACTTAACGAGCAGTACTTC. The encoded protein is CASSLGTLNEQYF.

This rearrangement joins TRBV6-6 to TRBJ2-7; perhaps TRBD1 as D (5 bases). CDR1 MNHNY and CDR2 SVGAGI come from the germline V gene (reference sequence). This CDR3 is 12 amino acids long. The V gene lost 5 bases and the J gene lost 3 bases, with 8 bases spanning the gap. This CDR3 reads CASSTDSYEQYF. CDR3 in DNA: TGTGCCAGCAGTACCGACAGCTACGAGCAGTACTTC.

This rearrangement joins TRBV6-5 to TRBJ2-7, with 10 bases lining up with TRBD1. The CDR3 has 15 residues. J was trimmed by 7 bases and V by 7 bases; bases with no gene match: 13. CDR1 is MNHEY and CDR2 is SVGAGI in the germline V gene. The CDR3 reads CASKLPGQGVEEQYF. The CDR3 coding sequence is TGTGCCAGCAAACTCCCAGGACAGGGGGTTGAAGAGCAGTACTTC.

The rearrangement uses TRBV4-1 and TRBJ1-1, with D tentatively TRBD1 (6 bases). Deletions cut 1 base from V and 4 bases from J, with 10 bases between. CDR1 and CDR2 (germline): MGHRA, YSYEKL. The CDR3 loop spans 14 amino acids. CDR3 sequence reads: CASSQAGGPTEAFF. The CDR3, as DNA: TGCGCCAGCAGCCAAGCGGGGGGGCCCACTGAAGCTTTCTTT.

The rearrangement joins TRBV16 to TRBJ2-3, with TRBD1 as a possible D gene (6 bases). V dropped 0 bases and J dropped 1 base, with 11 bases sitting between them. CDR1 is KGHSY, CDR2 FQNENV, per germline. The CDR3 spans 16 residues. CDR3 sequence (DNA): TGTGCCAGCAGCCAATCTCGGTACAGGGGCACAGATACGCAGTATTTT. This encodes CASSQSRYRGTDTQYF.

V usage is TRBV6-1 and J usage is TRBJ2-3; 13 bases agree with TRBD2. This CDR3 region has 16 residues. The V gene's germline CDR1 is MNHNS and CDR2 SASEGT. J was trimmed by 4 bases and V by 1 base; bases with no gene match: 2. The chain's CDR3 is CASSEELAGGPDTQYF. CDR3 in DNA: TGTGCCAGCAGTGAAGAACTAGCGGGGGGGCCAGATACGCAGTATTTT.

CDR3 residues: CASSPDRGPYNEQFF. CDR3 bases: TGTGCCAGCAGTCCCGACAGGGGGCCCTACAATGAGCAGTTCTTC. J is TRBJ2-1 and V is TRBV27; 10 bases agree with TRBD1. There are 15 residues in the CDR3. Per the germline V gene, CDR1 is MNHEY and CDR2 is SMNVEV (reference sequence). The V and J ends lost 5 bases and 2 bases, in that order; junction bases with no gene match: 3.

The V and J genes are TRBV7-9 and TRBJ2-7, with D perhaps assigned TRBD1 or TRBD2 (5 bases each). Trimming cost V 5 bases and J 2 bases, with 7 bases left between them. Germline V gene data show CDR1 as SEHNR and CDR2 as FQNEAQ (reference sequence). This CDR3 contains 12 residues. The DNA for the CDR3 is TGTGCCAGCAGCCTGGGGGCCTACGAGCAGTACTTC. Its protein product is CASSLGAYEQYF.

This chain joins TRBV7-2 and TRBJ1-1; weak D call: TRBD1 (5 bases). Germline CDR1 SGHTA, CDR2 FQGNSA. This CDR3 has 14 residues. Trimming cost V 0 bases and J 1 base, with 6 bases left between them. The CDR3 region is CASSLAGGNTEAFF. CDR3 in DNA: TGTGCCAGCAGCTTAGCTGGGGGGAACACTGAAGCTTTCTTT.

In its sample, this clone is medium-sized. The chain joins TRBV7-3 to TRBJ1-1; 7 positions agree with TRBD1. The J segment lost 6 bases and the V segment lost 4 bases, leaving 8 bases of the junction unmatched. The CDR3 runs to 14 residues. Germline V gene sequence: CDR1 SGHTA, CDR2 FQGTGA. The CDR3 nucleotides are TGTGCCAGCAGCTGGGGGACAGTTGCCTCTGAAGCTTTCTTT. It codes for CASSWGTVASEAFF. The full variable domain, its missing parts supplied by reference TRBV7-3 and TRBJ1-1, is GAGVSQTPSNKVTEKGKYVELRCDPISGHTALYWYRQSLGQGPEFLIYFQGTGAADDSGLPNDRFFAVRPEGSVSTLKIQRTERGDSAVYLCASSWGTVASEAFFGQGTRLTVV.

The chain is built from TRBV7-9 and TRBJ2-7, with 10 bases that match TRBD1. CDR3 length: 15 amino acids. Trimming at V came to 1 base and at J to 3 bases, leaving 3 bases not matched to a gene. Per the germline V gene, CDR1 is SEHNR and CDR2 is FQNEAQ (reference sequence). The CDR3 coding sequence is TGTGCCAGCAGCTTAGAGGGACAGGGGATCTACGAGCAGTACTTC. This translates into CASSLEGQGIYEQYF.

V is TRBV27 and J is TRBJ2-2; D ambiguous. V shed 5 bases and J shed 0 bases, with 10 bases lying between them. Germline values: CDR1 MNHEY, CDR2 SMNVEV (reference sequence). The CDR3 consists of 15 residues. The CDR3 spells CASSLWASNTGELFF. For the CDR3, the DNA is TGTGCCAGCAGTCTATGGGCGTCGAACACCGGGGAGCTGTTTTTT.

The chain combines TRBV6-1 with TRBJ1-4; D not resolved. V dropped 2 bases and J dropped 8 bases, with 18 bases sitting between them. The CDR3 loop spans 16 amino acids. Germline-derived CDR1 and CDR2 are MNHNS and SASEGT. CDR3 sequence: CASSERGPDFEEKLFF. In DNA, the CDR3 is TGTGCCAGCAGTGAAAGAGGTCCGGACTTTGAAGAAAAACTGTTTTTT.

The chain links TRBV27 to TRBJ1-5, with D unclear. The ends were cut back, 3 bases at V and 4 bases at J, with 13 bases in the middle. CDR3 length equals 15 residues. Per germline, CDR1 MNHEY and CDR2 SMNVEV (reference sequence). CDR3 in amino acids: CASSFGQYGNQPQHF. The CDR3 DNA reads TGTGCCAGCAGTTTCGGGCAGTACGGGAATCAGCCCCAGCATTTT.

The gene calls are TRBV5-5 and TRBJ2-5; no definite D call. V was cut by 4 bases and J by 0 bases, with 10 bases left in between. The length of the CDR3 is 14 residues. Germline V CDR1 and CDR2: SGHKS, YYEKEE (reference sequence). In nucleotides, the CDR3 is TGTGCCAGCAGCCCCTGGGCAGACCAAGAGACCCAGTACTTC. Residues: CASSPWADQETQYF. Full variable domain (rest looked up from reference TRBV5-5 and TRBJ2-5): DAGVTQSPTHLIKTRGQQVTLRCSPISGHKSVSWYQQVLGQGPQFIFQYYEKEERGRGNFPDRFSARQFPNYSSELNVNALLLGDSALYLCASSPWADQETQYFGPGTRLLVL.

This clone is termed medium-sized. The chain carries TRBV10-2 and TRBJ2-7; 7 bases agree with TRBD1. Trimming cost V 4 bases and J 4 bases; bases outside gene matches: 22. Per germline, CDR1 WSHSY and CDR2 SAAADI. The CDR3 runs to 19 residues. CDR3 residues: CASSGYLQGSRANVYEQYF. The CDR3 bases are TGCGCCAGCAGTGGATACCTACAGGGGAGCAGGGCCAATGTTTACGAGCAGTACTTC.

This clone has a handful of counts. The gene calls are TRBV2 and TRBJ1-6; a weak D match, TRBD1 (5 bases). V lost 3 bases to trimming and J lost 14 bases, with 17 bases between them. This CDR3 spans 14 amino acids. Germline CDR1 is SNHLY and CDR2 is FYNNEI. The CDR3 nucleotides are TGTGCCAGCAGTGATGCAGGGACCTTAATCACCCTCCACTTT. It encodes CASSDAGTLITLHF.

The chain employs TRBV7-6 and TRBJ1-3; D is unclear. Between the trimmed V and J ends, which lost 5 bases and 2 bases, there was a span of 13 bases. There are 15 residues in the CDR3. Per germline, CDR1 SGHVS and CDR2 FNYEAQ. CDR3 in DNA: TGTGCCAGCAGCCTTCCTCAGGAACCTGGAAACACCATATATTTT. Protein: CASSLPQEPGNTIYF.

V and J are TRBV11-2 and TRBJ2-5; D gene uncertain. The germline V gene has CDR1 SGHAT and CDR2 FQNNGV. CDR3 length: 11 amino acids. The V gene lost 4 bases and the J gene lost 7 bases, with 7 bases spanning the gap. Here the CDR3 reads CASSSAGTQYF. DNA of the CDR3: TGTGCCAGCAGCTCAGCAGGGACCCAGTACTTC.

The genes are TRBV9 and TRBJ2-3, with TRBD1 identical over 7 bases. CDR1 is SGDLS and CDR2 is YYNGEE in the germline V gene. After removal of 0 bases from V and 1 base from J, the junction contained 5 bases not matched to a gene. This CDR3 comprises 16 residues. The CDR3 spells CASSVEGGHGTDTQYF. As DNA, the CDR3 is TGTGCCAGCAGCGTAGAAGGGGGCCACGGCACAGATACGCAGTATTTT.

The chain carries TRBV27 and TRBJ2-7; a possible D gene is TRBD1 (6 bases). Per germline, CDR1 MNHEY and CDR2 SMNVEV (reference sequence). The CDR3 runs 15 residues. V was shortened by 6 bases and J by 0 bases, with 15 bases between the two germline ends. CDR3 sequence: CASSPKDSSSYEQYF. CDR3 sequence (DNA): TGTGCCAGCAGCCCTAAGGACAGTTCCTCCTACGAGCAGTACTTC.

The V and J genes are TRBV5-6 and TRBJ2-7; 10 nucleotides match TRBD1. Losses at the gene ends were 4 bases for V and 1 base for J; bases not matched to a gene: 5. Looked up from germline, CDR1 is SGHDT and CDR2 is YYEEEE. The CDR3 length is 15 residues. The CDR3 nucleotides are TGTGCCAGCAGCGCGGGGGACAGGGGTTCCTACGAGCAGTACTTC. Encoded protein: CASSAGDRGSYEQYF.

V usage is TRBV5-6 and J usage is TRBJ2-7; TRBD1 aligns across 9 bases. V lost 4 bases and J lost 6; bases outside the gene matches: 11. CDR1 and CDR2 (germline): SGHDT, YYEEEE. This CDR3 contains 15 residues. CDR3 in amino acids: CASSMHRGQSPEQYF. In DNA, the CDR3 is TGTGCCAGCAGCATGCACAGGGGGCAGAGTCCCGAGCAGTACTTC.

CDR3 residues: CAWSGDEWSEQFF. The CDR3 DNA follows: TGTGCCTGGAGCGGGGACGAGTGGAGTGAGCAGTTCTTC. V and J are TRBV30 and TRBJ2-1, with D perhaps TRBD1 or TRBD2 (5 bases each). Trimming took 3 bases from V and 9 from J, leaving 15 bases between them. Germline CDR1 is GTSNPN and CDR2 is SVGIG (reference sequence). The CDR3 is 13 residues long.

This clone is medium-sized (0.01 to 0.1%). This chain connects TRBV27 to TRBJ2-7; D possibly uses TRBD1 or TRBD2 (6 bases each). Germline-derived CDR1 and CDR2 are MNHEY and SMNVEV (reference sequence). The CDR3 is 14 amino acids. V shed 6 bases and J shed 6 bases, with 18 bases lying between them. The CDR3 protein is CASSIQGPRGEQYF. Here the CDR3 DNA reads TGTGCCAGCAGCATACAGGGTCCGCGGGGCGAGCAGTACTTC.

This clone counts as medium-sized. The chain recombines TRBV28 with TRBJ1-2; possible D gene TRBD1, 5 bases. The germline V and J ends were trimmed by 6 bases and 6 bases, with 23 bases remaining between them. The CDR3 is 16 residues long. Germline V gene lookup returns CDR1 MDHEN and CDR2 SYDVKM. CDR3 sequence reads: CASSPTQGEKVDGYTF. CDR3 nucleotide sequence: TGTGCCAGCAGCCCTACCCAGGGAGAGAAAGTAGATGGCTACACCTTC.